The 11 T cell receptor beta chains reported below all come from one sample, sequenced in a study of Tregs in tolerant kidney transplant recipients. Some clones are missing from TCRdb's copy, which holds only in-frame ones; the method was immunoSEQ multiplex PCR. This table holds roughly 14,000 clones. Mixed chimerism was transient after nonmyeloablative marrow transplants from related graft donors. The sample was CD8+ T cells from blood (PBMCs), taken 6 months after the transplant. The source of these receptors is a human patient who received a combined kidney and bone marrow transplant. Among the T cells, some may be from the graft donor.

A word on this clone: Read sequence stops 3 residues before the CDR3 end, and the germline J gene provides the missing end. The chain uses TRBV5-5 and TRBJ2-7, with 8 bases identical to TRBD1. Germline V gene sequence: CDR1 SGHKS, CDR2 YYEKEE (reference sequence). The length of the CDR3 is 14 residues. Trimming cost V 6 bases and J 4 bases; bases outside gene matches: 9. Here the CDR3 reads CASKISGGPYEQYF. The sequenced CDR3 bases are TGTGCCAGCAAAATATCAGGGGGCCCGTACGAG.

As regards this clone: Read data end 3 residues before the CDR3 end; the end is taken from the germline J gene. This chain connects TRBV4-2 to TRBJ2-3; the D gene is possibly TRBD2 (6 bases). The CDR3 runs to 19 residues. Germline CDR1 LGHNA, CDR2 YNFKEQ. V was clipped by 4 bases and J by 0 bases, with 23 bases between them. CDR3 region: CASSPHNPDWRGSTDTQYF. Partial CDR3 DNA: TGTGCCAGCAGCCCCCACAACCCAGATTGGCGGGGAAGCACAGATACG.

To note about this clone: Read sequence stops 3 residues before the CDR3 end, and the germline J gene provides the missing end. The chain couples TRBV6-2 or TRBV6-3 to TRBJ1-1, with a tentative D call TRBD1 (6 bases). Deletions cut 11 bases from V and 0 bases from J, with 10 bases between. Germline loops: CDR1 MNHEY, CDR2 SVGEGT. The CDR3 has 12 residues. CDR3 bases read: TGTGCCGGGAGGACAGTGAACACTGAA. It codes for CAGRTVNTE. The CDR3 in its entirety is CAGRTVNTEAFF.

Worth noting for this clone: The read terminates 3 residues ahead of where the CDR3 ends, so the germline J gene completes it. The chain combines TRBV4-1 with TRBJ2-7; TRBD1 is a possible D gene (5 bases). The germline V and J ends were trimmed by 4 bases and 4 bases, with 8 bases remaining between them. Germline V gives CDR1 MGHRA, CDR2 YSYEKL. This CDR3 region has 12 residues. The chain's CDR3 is CASSPDSYEQYF. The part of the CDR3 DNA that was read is TGCGCCAGCAGCCCTGACAGTTACGAG.

Partial CDR3 DNA: TGTGCCAGCAGCCCCAACTACGAG. Encoded protein: CASSPNYE. The CDR3 as a whole reads CASSPNYEQYF. The rearrangement links TRBV7-2 to TRBJ2-7; D remains unclear. The observed sequence ends 3 residues before the CDR3 terminus, with the missing tail filled in from the germline J gene. CDR1 and CDR2 (germline): SGHTA, FQGNSA. This CDR3 region has 11 residues. Trimming removed 5 bases from V and 3 bases from J, with 5 bases in between.

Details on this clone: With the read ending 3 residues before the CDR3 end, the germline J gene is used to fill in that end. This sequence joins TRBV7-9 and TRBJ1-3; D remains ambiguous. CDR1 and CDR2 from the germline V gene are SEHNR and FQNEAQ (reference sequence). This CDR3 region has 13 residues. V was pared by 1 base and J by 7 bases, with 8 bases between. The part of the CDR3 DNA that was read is TGTGCCAGCAGCTTAGTCGGTCCGAACACC. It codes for CASSLVGPNT. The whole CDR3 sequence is CASSLVGPNTIYF.

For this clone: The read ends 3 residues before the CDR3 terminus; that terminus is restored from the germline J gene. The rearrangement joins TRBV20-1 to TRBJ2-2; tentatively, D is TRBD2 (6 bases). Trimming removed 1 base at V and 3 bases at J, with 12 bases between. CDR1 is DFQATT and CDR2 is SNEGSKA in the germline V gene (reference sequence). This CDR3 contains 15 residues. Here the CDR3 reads CSARVTGTYTGELFF. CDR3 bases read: TGCAGTGCTAGAGTTACCGGGACTTACACCGGGGAG.

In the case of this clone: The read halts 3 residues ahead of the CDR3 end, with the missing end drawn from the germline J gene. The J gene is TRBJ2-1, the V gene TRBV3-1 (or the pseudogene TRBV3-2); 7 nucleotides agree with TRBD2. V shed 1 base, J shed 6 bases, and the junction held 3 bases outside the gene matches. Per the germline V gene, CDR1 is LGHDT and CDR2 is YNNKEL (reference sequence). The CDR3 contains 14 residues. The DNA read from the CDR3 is TGTGCCAGCAGCCAAGGACGCGGGAGCAATGAG. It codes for CASSQGRGSNE. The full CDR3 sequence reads CASSQGRGSNEQFF.

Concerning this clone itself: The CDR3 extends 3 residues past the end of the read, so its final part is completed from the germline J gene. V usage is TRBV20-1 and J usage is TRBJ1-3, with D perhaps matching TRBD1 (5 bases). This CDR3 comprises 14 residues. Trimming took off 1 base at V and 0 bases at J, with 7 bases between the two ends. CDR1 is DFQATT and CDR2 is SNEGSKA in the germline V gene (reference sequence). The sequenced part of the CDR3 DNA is TGCAGTGCTAGAGGACAGAACTCTGGAAACACC. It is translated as CSARGQNSGNT. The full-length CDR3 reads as CSARGQNSGNTIYF.

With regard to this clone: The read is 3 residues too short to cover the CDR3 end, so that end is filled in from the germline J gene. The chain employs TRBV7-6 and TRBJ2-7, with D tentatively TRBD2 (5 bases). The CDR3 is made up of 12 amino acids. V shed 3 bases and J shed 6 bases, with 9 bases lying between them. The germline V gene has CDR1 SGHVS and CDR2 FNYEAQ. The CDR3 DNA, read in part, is TGTGCCAGCAGCTTCCCTGCGGGCGAG. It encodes CASSFPAGE. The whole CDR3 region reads CASSFPAGEQYF.

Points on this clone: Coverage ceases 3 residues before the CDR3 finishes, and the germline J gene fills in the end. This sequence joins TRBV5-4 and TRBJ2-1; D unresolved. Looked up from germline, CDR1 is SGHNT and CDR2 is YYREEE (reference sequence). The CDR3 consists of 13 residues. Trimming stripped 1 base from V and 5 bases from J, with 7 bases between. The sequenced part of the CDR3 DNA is TGTGCCAGCAGCTTGATGCTAGACAATGAG. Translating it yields CASSLMLDNE. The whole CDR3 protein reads CASSLMLDNEQFF.